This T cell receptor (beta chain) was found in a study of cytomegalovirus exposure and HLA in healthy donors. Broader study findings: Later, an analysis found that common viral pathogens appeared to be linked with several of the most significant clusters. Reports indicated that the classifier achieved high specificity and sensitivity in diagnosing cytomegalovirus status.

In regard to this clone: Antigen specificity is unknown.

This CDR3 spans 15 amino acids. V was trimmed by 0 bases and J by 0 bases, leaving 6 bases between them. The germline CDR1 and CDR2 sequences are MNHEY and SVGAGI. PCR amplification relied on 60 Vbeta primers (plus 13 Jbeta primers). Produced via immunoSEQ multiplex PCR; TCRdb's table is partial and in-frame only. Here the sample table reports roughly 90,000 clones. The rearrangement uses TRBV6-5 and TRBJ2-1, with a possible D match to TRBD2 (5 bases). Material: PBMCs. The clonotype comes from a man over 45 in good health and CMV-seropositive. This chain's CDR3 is CASSYSEDSYNEQFF. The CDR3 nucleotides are TGTGCCAGCAGTTACTCGGAGGACTCCTACAATGAGCAGTTCTTC.